These 21 T cell receptor beta chains were sequenced from one sample in a study of blood T cell repertoires in COVID-19. Sequencing used immunoSEQ multiplex PCR; TCRdb keeps in-frame clones, though not all of them. The sample lists some 33,000 clones; approximately 85% were seen once. The sample taken for sequencing was peripheral blood. The origin of the receptors is a man aged 55 to 70 with active COVID-19.

This chain uses TRBV4-1 with TRBJ2-3; 10 bases map to TRBD2. V lost 4 bases and J lost 4; bases outside the gene matches: 8. The V gene's germline CDR1 is MGHRA and CDR2 YSYEKL. The CDR3 loop spans 16 amino acids. DNA of the CDR3: TGCGCCAGCAGCCGTCAAAGCGGGAGGGCCTCAGATACGCAGTATTTT. This codes for CASSRQSGRASDTQYF.

The rearrangement joins TRBV5-1 to TRBJ2-7; 11 positions match TRBD1. The ends lost 5 bases at V and 7 bases at J; junction bases unmatched: 5. This CDR3 spans 13 amino acids. CDR1 and CDR2 from the germline V gene are SGHRS and YFSETQ. The CDR3 is CASRRDRGTEQYF. CDR3 DNA: TGCGCCAGCAGACGGGACAGGGGGACGGAGCAGTACTTC.

This clone was counted only a few times. J is TRBJ2-2 and V is TRBV5-4; D unclear. This CDR3 contains 15 residues. Trimming shortened V by 7 bases and J by 6 bases, and 19 bases separated the two germline ends. The germline CDR1 and CDR2 sequences are SGHNT and YYREEE (reference sequence). The CDR3 region is CASGPSLLMSGELFF. As DNA, the CDR3 is TGTGCCAGCGGCCCCTCTCTCCTGATGTCCGGGGAGCTGTTTTTT.

This chain joins TRBV29-1 and TRBJ2-2; 10 bases agree with TRBD2. This CDR3 is built from 13 residues. Per the germline V gene, CDR1 is SQVTM and CDR2 is ANQGSEA. Trimming at V came to 8 bases and at J to 5 bases, leaving 5 bases not matched to a gene. In DNA form, the CDR3 reads TGCAGCACACGGACTAGCGGTACCGGGGAGCTGTTTTTT. Protein: CSTRTSGTGELFF.

The V gene is TRBV6-5, the J gene TRBJ1-1; D not resolved. The germline V gene encodes CDR1 MNHEY and CDR2 SVGAGI. Trimming cost V 2 bases and J 0 bases, with 7 bases left between them. There are 14 residues in the CDR3. The CDR3 sequence is CASSYRSMNTEAFF. CDR3 in DNA: TGTGCCAGCAGTTACAGGAGTATGAACACTGAAGCTTTCTTT.

The V gene is TRBV9, the J gene TRBJ2-1; D gene unclear. The CDR3 covers 12 residues. V lost 4 bases and J 10 bases, leaving 12 bases between the germline ends. Germline CDR1 reads SGDLS; CDR2 reads YYNGEE. CDR3 loop: CASSLILGEQFF. The CDR3 nucleotides are TGTGCCAGCAGCCTCATTCTCGGGGAGCAGTTCTTC. The whole variable domain, remainder taken from reference TRBV9 and TRBJ2-1, is DSGVTQTPKHLITATGQRVTLRCSPRSGDLSVYWYQQSLDQGLQFLIQYYNGEERAKGNILERFSAQQFPDLHSELNLSSLELGDSALYFCASSLILGEQFFGPGTRLTVL.

This chain links TRBV7-2 with TRBJ2-7; maybe TRBD1 (5 bases). The V and J ends lost 2 bases and 9 bases respectively, with 8 bases between them. This CDR3 has 11 residues. The germline CDR1 and CDR2 sequences are SGHTA and FQGNSA. The CDR3 loop reads CASSLSGWQYF. The CDR3 DNA sequence: TGTGCCAGCAGCTTATCAGGGTGGCAGTACTTC.

The chain carries TRBV9 and TRBJ2-1; tentatively, D is TRBD2 (6 bases). V was trimmed by 3 bases and J by 4 bases, leaving 8 bases between them. CDR3 length equals 13 residues. Germline V gene lookup returns CDR1 SGDLS and CDR2 YYNGEE. The CDR3 DNA follows: TGTGCCAGCAGCGGGACTACTTACAATGAGCAGTTCTTC. It yields the protein CASSGTTYNEQFF.

The CDR3 nucleotides are TGTGCCAGCAGCCAAGATCCGAGGGGGCGGAAGACCCAGTACTTC. Its protein product is CASSQDPRGRKTQYF. The chain combines TRBV3-1 (or the pseudogene TRBV3-2) with TRBJ2-5; 7 bases align to TRBD1. The CDR3 length is 15 residues. Per germline, CDR1 LGHDT and CDR2 YNNKEL (reference sequence). The V gene end was trimmed by 0 bases and the J gene end by 6 bases; junction bases not matched to a gene: 7.

This clone was counted a few times. The V call is TRBV19, the J call TRBJ1-2, with 8 bases fitting TRBD1. Germline trimming cut 5 bases from V and 8 bases from J; bases unmatched to any gene: 10. The V gene's germline CDR1 is LNHDA and CDR2 SQIVND (reference sequence). The CDR3 sequence is 14 residues long. The CDR3 protein is CASSFRQGRLGYTF. The CDR3 coding sequence is TGTGCCAGTAGTTTCCGACAGGGGCGATTGGGCTACACCTTC. Full variable domain (rest looked up from reference TRBV19 and TRBJ1-2): DGGITQSPKYLFRKEGQNVTLSCEQNLNHDAMYWYRQDPGQGLRLIYYSQIVNDFQKGDIAEGYSVSREKKESFPLTVTSAQKNPTAFYLCASSFRQGRLGYTFGSGTRLTVV.

The sample holds a few counts of this clone. The V call is TRBV7-8, the J call TRBJ1-4; D is uncertain. The germline V gene has CDR1 SGHVS and CDR2 FQNEAQ. V dropped 1 base and J dropped 0 bases, with 12 bases sitting between them. This CDR3 is 17 amino acids long. DNA of the CDR3: TGTGCCAGCAGCTTAGATTGGAGGACCGCAACTAATGAAAAACTGTTTTTT. Encoded protein: CASSLDWRTATNEKLFF.

The chain carries TRBV29-1 and TRBJ1-1, with D possibly TRBD1 on 6 matching bases. The germline V gene encodes CDR1 SQVTM and CDR2 ANQGSEA. The CDR3 runs to 13 residues. The ends were cut back, 1 base at V and 1 base at J, with 7 bases in the middle. This chain's CDR3 is CSVEGTANTEAFF. CDR3 nucleotides: TGCAGCGTTGAAGGGACAGCGAACACTGAAGCTTTCTTT. Full variable domain (remainder filled in from reference TRBV29-1 and TRBJ1-1): SAVISQKPSRDICQRGTSLTIQCQVDSQVTMMFWYRQQPGQSLTLIATANQGSEATYESGFVIDKFPISRPNLTFSTLTVSNMSPEDSSIYLCSVEGTANTEAFFGQGTRLTVV.

The chain employs TRBV6-5 and TRBJ2-1, with a possible D match to TRBD1 (5 bases). Germline CDR1 is MNHEY and CDR2 is SVGAGI. V dropped 2 bases and J dropped 12 bases, with 8 bases sitting between them. The CDR3 spans 11 residues. CDR3 amino acids: CASSYQGGQFF. DNA for the CDR3: TGTGCCAGCAGTTACCAGGGTGGGCAGTTCTTC.

V gene TRBV7-9 combines with J gene TRBJ1-2, with D possibly being TRBD1 (5 bases). Trimming left V 1 base short and J 4 bases short, with 10 bases between. The CDR3 extends over 14 amino acids. Germline CDR1 and CDR2: SEHNR and FQNEAQ (reference sequence). This CDR3 is CASSLGQGGYGYTF. The CDR3 DNA follows: TGTGCCAGCAGCTTAGGCCAGGGTGGCTATGGCTACACCTTC.

J is TRBJ2-2 and V is TRBV6-1; TRBD2 might be the D (5 bases). Looked up from germline, CDR1 is MNHNS and CDR2 is SASEGT. This CDR3 is built from 15 residues. V was shortened by 6 bases and J by 6 bases, with 17 bases between the two germline ends. The CDR3, as DNA: TGTGCCAGCAGCCTACACACGGCGGGCCCCGGGGAGCTGTTTTTT. Amino acids: CASSLHTAGPGELFF.

The chain couples TRBV5-1 to TRBJ2-3; 9 bases map to TRBD1. V trimming: 4 bases; J trimming: 6 bases; junction bases outside the gene matches: 9. From germline, CDR1 is SGHRS and CDR2 YFSETQ. CDR3 length: 15 amino acids. The chain's CDR3 is CASSITGGALDTQYF. CDR3 DNA sequence: TGCGCCAGCAGCATTACAGGGGGCGCTCTGGATACGCAGTATTTT.

The genes are TRBV13 and TRBJ2-7; 7 bases agree with TRBD2. Trimming at V came to 5 bases and at J to 4 bases, leaving 8 bases not matched to a gene. The germline CDR1 and CDR2 sequences are PRHDT and FYEKMQ (reference sequence). The CDR3 consists of 14 residues. CDR3 DNA: TGTGCCAGCAGCCTCCAGAAGGGAGGGTACGAGCAGTACGTC. This codes for CASSLQKGGYEQYV.

CDR3 DNA sequence: TGTGCCAGCTCACCACGACAGGGGGCTTATGGGGCCAACGTCCTGACTTTC. Translated: CASSPRQGAYGANVLTF. V and J are TRBV18 and TRBJ2-6; 10 bases line up with TRBD1. Trimming took 1 base from V and 3 from J; bases not matched to a gene: 3. The CDR3 consists of 17 residues. Per germline, CDR1 KGHSH and CDR2 LQKENI.

The chain combines TRBV18 with TRBJ2-4; maybe TRBD1 (6 bases). The V end was cut by 0 bases, the J end by 0 bases, with 9 bases between. Germline assignment: CDR1 KGHSH and CDR2 LQKENI. This CDR3 contains 16 residues. This chain's CDR3 is CASSPPSGVAKNIQYF. For the CDR3, the DNA is TGTGCCAGCTCACCACCGTCAGGGGTAGCCAAAAACATTCAGTACTTC.

Comments on this clone: Its ends do not fully match the called genes, so a read error is possible. The chain couples TRBV18 to TRBJ1-2; 7 bases line up with TRBD1. The CDR3 extends over 18 amino acids. CDR1 is KGHSH and CDR2 is LQKENI in the germline V gene. In DNA form, the CDR3 reads TGTGCCAGCTCACCGAACCCTCTCCTAGGACAGGCTAACTATGGCTACATCTTC. Protein product: CASSPNPLLGQANYGYIF.

V gene TRBV11-3 combines with J gene TRBJ1-1; D uncertain. Germline CDR1 SGHNT, CDR2 YENEEA. Trimming removed 2 bases from V and 1 base from J, with 5 bases in between. CDR3 length: 13 amino acids. CDR3 amino acids: CASSLSGNTEAFF. The CDR3 nucleotides read TGTGCCAGCAGCTTATCCGGGAACACTGAAGCTTTCTTT.